The entry that follows covers one TCR beta chain sequence. The antigen remains unidentified. These data belong to a study of vaccination effects on CD4 cells after COVID-19. Study-wide points: Researchers report that only 1 of 255 vaccine-induced clones in healthy vaccinees cross-reacted with common cold coronaviruses. Only a few convalescent patients and no early post-infection timepoints featured in the study.

Scientists isolated CD4+ T cells after a roughly 9-day culture period ended. Vaccine recipients lacked prior SARS-CoV-2 infection and had negative nucleocapsid antibodies. It was on days 3 and 7 that half the medium was replaced with IL-2 medium. TCRdb's table, derived via immunoSEQ multiplex PCR, lists solely in-frame clones and lacks some. The profile shows around 56,000 clones, over 60% of them singletons. V lost 7 bases, J lost 4 bases, and 28 bases lay in between. There are 18 residues in the CDR3. The germline gives CDR1 SGHTS, CDR2 YDEGEE. The rearrangement links TRBV5-8 to TRBJ2-3; D is uncertain. The sequence derives from a human donor who received a COVID-19 vaccine. The material sequenced was CD4+ T cells from PBMCs cultured without peptide, taken before COVID-19 vaccination. The CDR3 DNA reads as TGTGCCAGCCCCTGGCCCCCTTTAGCTCGAGGAAGCCCAGATACGCAGTATTTT. Translating it yields CASPWPPLARGSPDTQYF.